The 12 T cell receptor beta chains in this list originate from one sample, sequenced in a study of CD8 T cells in Susac syndrome. Random hexamers were used to reverse transcribe an amount of roughly 0.45 to 1 ug RNA. TCRdb processed the immunoSEQ multiplex PCR reads anew with MiXCR; each CDR3 protein has one entry. Of tens of thousands of distinct CDR3 sequences in the sample, approximately 95% are singletons; the top ten hold approximately 0.49%. Input material: CD8+ T cells from PBMCs. These receptors came from a human donor with Susac syndrome.

This chain uses TRBV6-2 or TRBV6-3 with TRBJ1-1; D remains ambiguous. Trimming took off 2 bases at V and 8 bases at J, with 9 bases between the two ends. The CDR3 runs to 12 residues. In germline, CDR1 is MNHEY, CDR2 SVGEGT. The CDR3 DNA reads TGTGCCAGCAGTTACGGTCCGGGAGAAGCTTTCTTT. Its protein product is CASSYGPGEAFF.

The chain is built from TRBV6-2 or TRBV6-3 and TRBJ1-2; TRBD1 might be the D (6 bases). Germline V gene sequence: CDR1 MNHEY, CDR2 SVGEGT. The CDR3 has 14 amino acids. Trimming removed 4 bases from V and 7 bases from J, with 16 bases in between. CDR3 nucleotides: TGTGCCAGCAGTTCCCGGACAGAAGGGCCTGGCTACACCTTC. Translated, it gives CASSSRTEGPGYTF.

V usage is TRBV5-4 and J usage is TRBJ2-3; D not certain. CDR3 length: 14 amino acids. Trimming took 0 bases from V and 1 from J, leaving 6 bases between them. Germline CDR1 is SGHNT and CDR2 is YYREEE (reference sequence). The CDR3: CASSLAVGTDTQYF. DNA of the CDR3: TGTGCCAGCAGCTTGGCCGTAGGCACAGATACGCAGTATTTT. Full variable domain (remainder filled in from reference TRBV5-4 and TRBJ2-3): ETGVTQSPTHLIKTRGQQVTLRCSSQSGHNTVSWYQQALGQGPQFIFQYYREEENGRGNFPPRFSGLQFPNYSSELNVNALELDDSALYLCASSLAVGTDTQYFGPGTRLTVL.

The CDR3 nucleotides read TGTGCCAACCAGAGAGGACCAGGTGATGAGCAGTTCTTC. Translating it yields CANQRGPGDEQFF. The rearrangement uses TRBV12-3 or TRBV12-4 and TRBJ2-1; D is ambiguous. Trimming took off 10 bases at V and 8 bases at J, with 18 bases between the two ends. CDR3 length equals 13 residues.

The V gene is TRBV7-2, the J gene TRBJ1-2, with 9 bases that match TRBD1. There are 13 residues in the CDR3. CDR1 is SGHTA and CDR2 is FQGNSA in the germline V gene. V shed 4 bases and J 5 bases; nucleotides not matched to a gene: 2. The CDR3 loop is CASSSGQGYGYTF. In DNA, the CDR3 is TGTGCCAGCAGCTCAGGACAGGGGTATGGCTACACCTTC.

The chain recombines TRBV6-6 with TRBJ1-1, with 7 positions matching TRBD1. With 7 bases clipped from V and 0 bases from J, the junction kept 5 bases outside the gene matches. The CDR3 consists of 14 residues. Germline V lookup: CDR1 MNHNY, CDR2 SVGAGI (reference sequence). CDR3 in DNA: TGTGCCAGCATCCGGAGGGGGCTGAACACTGAAGCTTTCTTT. This encodes CASIRRGLNTEAFF.

This clonotype has more than one count but fewer than ten. V and J are TRBV3-1 and TRBJ1-1, with D hard to call. Germline V gene data show CDR1 as LGHDT and CDR2 as YNNKEL (reference sequence). This CDR3 region has 12 residues. V was shortened by 1 base and J by 6 bases, with 6 bases between the two germline ends. The chain's CDR3 is CASSQGTAEAFF. As DNA, the CDR3 is TGTGCCAGCAGCCAAGGGACTGCTGAAGCTTTCTTT.

V gene TRBV2 combines with J gene TRBJ2-1; D is possibly TRBD2 (6 bases). The CDR3 runs to 14 residues. Trimming cost V 4 bases and J 8 bases, with 15 bases left between them. CDR1 and CDR2 from the germline V gene are SNHLY and FYNNEI. CDR3 DNA sequence: TGTGCCAGCAGTGGAGCGGGCGATACCCATGAGCAGTTCTTC. Protein product: CASSGAGDTHEQFF.

The chain is built from TRBV20-1 and TRBJ1-2; D not certain. Germline V gene lookup returns CDR1 DFQATT and CDR2 SNEGSKA (reference sequence). The V and J ends lost 2 bases and 4 bases respectively, with 11 bases between them. This CDR3 comprises 13 residues. The CDR3: CSARHLEVYGYTF. The CDR3 DNA reads TGCAGTGCTAGACACTTGGAGGTCTATGGCTACACCTTC.

The rearrangement joins TRBV13 to TRBJ2-7; weak D call: TRBD1 (6 bases). Germline CDR1 and CDR2: PRHDT and FYEKMQ (reference sequence). Trimming removed 4 bases from V and 2 bases from J, with 9 bases in between. The CDR3 has 13 residues. CDR3 in amino acids: CASSSRQAYEQYF. CDR3 in DNA: TGTGCCAGCAGCTCTAGACAGGCCTACGAGCAGTACTTC.

The genes are TRBV9 and TRBJ2-1; 7 bases are a match to TRBD2. Germline V gives CDR1 SGDLS, CDR2 YYNGEE. The CDR3 has 17 amino acids. V lost 0 bases, J lost 7 bases, and 13 bases stayed unmatched. CDR3 residues: CASSVDHLSGGVNEQFF. CDR3 nucleotide sequence: TGTGCCAGCAGCGTAGACCATTTATCGGGAGGCGTTAATGAGCAGTTCTTC.

V gene TRBV20-1 combines with J gene TRBJ1-3; no clear D gene. The ends were cut back, 0 bases at V and 2 bases at J, with 5 bases in the middle. The CDR3 is made up of 13 amino acids. Per germline, CDR1 DFQATT and CDR2 SNEGSKA (reference sequence). The CDR3 loop reads CSARDRPGNTIYF. The CDR3 DNA sequence: TGCAGTGCTAGAGATAGGCCTGGAAACACCATATATTTT.